This T cell receptor (beta chain) was identified during a study of T cell responses to AZD1222 COVID-19 vaccine. TCRdb's table, derived via immunoSEQ multiplex PCR, lists solely in-frame clones and lacks some. The sample lists around 140,000 clones; 80% to 90% were seen once. This CDR3 comprises 16 residues. Germline-derived CDR1 and CDR2 are MNHEY and SVGAGI. The V and J ends lost 0 bases and 0 bases respectively, with 9 bases between them. This rearrangement joins TRBV6-5 to TRBJ1-3; D unclear. The receptor comes from an adult in good health. Here the sequenced sample was peripheral blood, taken on day 0 of AZD1222 vaccination. The CDR3 DNA sequence: TGTGCCAGCAGTTACTCGTCGGGCCACTCTGGAAACACCATATATTTT. Protein sequence: CASSYSSGHSGNTIYF.